This T cell receptor (beta chain) came from a study of blood T cell repertoires in COVID-19. Study context: Spain, Italy and the United States supplied samples that represented acute and convalescent COVID-19. In each case, the material was cDNA or gDNA derived from T cells, B-cell-depleted T cells, or PBMCs.

In the original processing: Researchers report that nucleated cell counts were estimated from reference gene primer amplification. The repertoire was sequenced with immunoSEQ multiplex PCR; TCRdb's copy has only in-frame clones and lacks some. V, J and clone size reflect that table, while D and trimming were determined from the DNA. The sample lists fewer than 300,000 clones, 81% occurring once. The germline gives CDR1 SGHNT, CDR2 YYREEE (reference sequence). The V segment lost 4 bases and the J segment 5 bases; nucleotides outside the gene matches: 17. The CDR3 is 17 residues long. The TCR comes from a woman aged 55-70 years with active or convalescent COVID-19. The material sequenced was peripheral blood. The chain has TRBV5-4 and TRBJ1-1; TRBD1 agrees at 7 bases. CDR3 amino acids: CASSPLTGNIKGTEAFF. The CDR3 DNA reads as TGTGCCAGCAGCCCATTGACAGGGAATATTAAGGGGACTGAAGCTTTCTTT.